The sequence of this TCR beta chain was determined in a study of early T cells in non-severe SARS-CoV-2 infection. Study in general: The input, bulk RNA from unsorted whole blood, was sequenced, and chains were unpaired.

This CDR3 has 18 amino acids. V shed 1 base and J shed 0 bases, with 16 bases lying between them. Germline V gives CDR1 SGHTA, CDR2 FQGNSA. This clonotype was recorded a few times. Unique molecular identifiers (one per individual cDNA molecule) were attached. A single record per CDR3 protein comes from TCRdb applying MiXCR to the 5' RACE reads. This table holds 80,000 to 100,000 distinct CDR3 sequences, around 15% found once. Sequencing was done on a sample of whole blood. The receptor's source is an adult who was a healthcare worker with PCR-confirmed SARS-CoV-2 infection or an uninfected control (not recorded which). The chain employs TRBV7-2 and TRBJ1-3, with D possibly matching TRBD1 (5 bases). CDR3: CASSLVGRTRSSGNTIYF. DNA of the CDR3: TGTGCCAGCAGCTTAGTGGGGCGCACCCGGAGCTCTGGAAACACCATATATTTT.